These T cell receptor beta chains were read from a single sample in a study of T cells after yellow fever vaccination. TCRdb passed the 5' RACE reads through MiXCR, listing each CDR3 protein once. Here the sample spans 120,000 or so distinct CDR3 sequences, roughly 8.2% being singletons. Here the sequenced sample was CD8+ T cells sorted from PBMCs, taken on the day of the yellow fever booster vaccination. The source of these receptors is a man between 18 and 35 years old who received the YFV17D yellow fever vaccine. Both conserved end residues are part of each CDR3. The order of the fields is V gene, CDR3 length, J gene, CDR3 protein.

V gene: TRBV7-2; CDR3 length: 15; J gene: TRBJ2-7; CDR3 protein: CASSRPGLGSYEQYF
V gene: TRBV6-1; CDR3 length: 15; J gene: TRBJ2-7; CDR3 protein: CASRDRDGQSYEQYF
V gene: TRBV7-9; CDR3 length: 12; J gene: TRBJ2-7; CDR3 protein: CASSLGGAEQYF
V gene: TRBV7-9; CDR3 length: 13; J gene: TRBJ1-1; CDR3 protein: CASSLGGGGEAFF
V gene: TRBV7-2; CDR3 length: 12; J gene: TRBJ2-5; CDR3 protein: CASSSPPETQYF
V gene: TRBV4-1; CDR3 length: 15; J gene: TRBJ1-6; CDR3 protein: CASSLRGLHNSPLHF
V gene: TRBV30; CDR3 length: 14; J gene: TRBJ2-5; CDR3 protein: CAWSEGSSQETQYF
V gene: TRBV12-3/TRBV12-4; CDR3 length: 14; J gene: TRBJ2-7; CDR3 protein: CASSFGQPPYEQYF
V gene: TRBV14; CDR3 length: 13; J gene: TRBJ1-1; CDR3 protein: CASSQAENTEAFF
V gene: TRBV6-5; CDR3 length: 13; J gene: TRBJ2-1; CDR3 protein: CASSYQGRNEQFF
V gene: TRBV20-1; CDR3 length: 16; J gene: TRBJ2-3; CDR3 protein: CSARLRLAGSTDTQYF
V gene: TRBV20-1; CDR3 length: 12; J gene: TRBJ2-7; CDR3 protein: CSARHRVGEQYF
V gene: TRBV29-1; CDR3 length: 13; J gene: TRBJ2-2; CDR3 protein: CSVETGEPGELFF
V gene: TRBV29-1; CDR3 length: 15; J gene: TRBJ1-1; CDR3 protein: CSVEGVPGLNTEAFF
V gene: TRBV12-3/TRBV12-4; CDR3 length: 12; J gene: TRBJ2-2; CDR3 protein: CASTPGTGELFF
V gene: TRBV6-2/TRBV6-3; CDR3 length: 14; J gene: TRBJ2-1; CDR3 protein: CASSGSGGANEQFF
V gene: TRBV27; CDR3 length: 13; J gene: TRBJ1-6; CDR3 protein: CASRNLGNSPLHF